This T cell receptor beta chain is drawn from a study of OX40 agonist ivuxolimab in advanced cancers. Background on the whole study: Ivuxolimab, which targeted the costimulatory receptor OX40 (CD134), was an agonistic, fully human IgG2 monoclonal antibody. Partial responses were achieved by three dose-escalation patients, of whom one had hepatocellular carcinoma and two had cutaneous melanoma. Patients were allowed to have had prior anti-PD-1, anti-PD-L1 or anti-CTLA-4 therapy, and 30% to 40% of the dose-escalation patients had previously received checkpoint inhibitors. Among the approximately 50 dose-escalation patients, approximately 20 had hepatocellular carcinoma, around 15 melanoma, 9 renal cell carcinoma and 9 head and neck cancer. The paper covers the monotherapy dose-escalation part of the phase I ivuxolimab trial, which included N ≈ 57 patients. Intravenous ivuxolimab was administered to patients every 2 weeks at six dose levels: 0.01, 0.1, 0.3, 1.5, 3 and 10 mg/kg. In the dose-escalation cohort, about four fifths of patients were male, and the mean age was approximately 60 years with a range of about 20 to 80. The point of sequencing TCRbeta in the periphery was to test whether ivuxolimab changed TCR sequence diversity and drove clonal T-cell expansion.

The trial excluded patients who had a history of autoimmune disease or were on systemic immunosuppression. In every dose cohort, peripheral blood was drawn for TCR sequencing at baseline, cycle 4 day 1, and cycle 7 day 1. Samples came from an open-label, multicenter, first-in-human phase I dose-escalation trial of ivuxolimab. Adults with locally advanced or metastatic melanoma, renal cell, hepatocellular, or head and neck squamous cell carcinoma were enrolled in the trial. Before TCR sequencing, CD4+ T cells and CD8+ T cells were sorted from peripheral blood as separate populations. General conclusions and limits of the study: Low levels of normalized T-cell clonal expansion were also shown by some nonresponding patients. In the 0.1-3.0 mg/kg groups, partial responders were among the patients with the lowest normalized peripheral clonal expansion, particularly in CD8+ T cells. The antigen specificity of the clonally expanded peripheral T cells was not determined. Clonal expansion of both CD4+ and CD8+ blood T cells was observed from baseline to week 6 at doses 0.1 to 3.0 mg/kg. After ivuxolimab, expanded clones were on average more numerous among CD8+ T cells than among CD4+ T cells.

Genomic DNA was isolated from the sorted cells so that the TCRbeta CDR3 region could be sequenced. The immunoSEQ Assay was used to sequence the TCRbeta CDR3 regions. TCRdb mirrors the immuneACCESS table, restricted to in-frame sequences. Some clones are absent from its copies; in checked studies, under half trace to an unresolved V gene, and the reason for the others is unknown. The sample contains some 70,000 clones, 87% of them found a single time. Approximately 1.3% of the sample is taken by the ten largest. The CDR3 sequence holds 14 residues, the cysteine and phenylalanine included. Of all the DNA, just the CDR3 is kept, 42 bases in frame from base 1. V is reduced by 5 bases and J by 0 bases, leaving a spacing of 8 bases between them. As encoded in the germline V gene, CDR1 is MDHEN while CDR2 is SYDVKM. As for this clone: Its recognized antigen is unknown. One base away there is no much larger clone; base qualities are not given.

This specimen consisted of CD4+ or CD8+ T cells sorted from blood, obtained in a trial of the OX40 agonist ivuxolimab. The sequence is built from TRBV28 and TRBJ1-3, with no reliable assignment of the D segment. The clonotype originates from an adult with an advanced solid tumor such as melanoma, head and neck, liver or kidney cancer. The DNA sequence is TGTGCCAGCAGTGGCCCGTTCTCTGGAAACACCATATATTTT. This gives the protein CASSGPFSGNTIYF.